These 28 T cell receptor beta chains came from one sample sequenced in a study of T cells after yellow fever vaccination. TCRdb ran MiXCR on the 5' RACE reads and lists one entry per CDR3 protein. The data contain more than 350,000 distinct CDR3 sequences, around a tenth of them singletons. Sequenced material: PBMCs, taken on the day of the first yellow fever vaccination. These receptors originate from a man aged 18-30 years who received the YFV17D yellow fever vaccine.

Only a few counts were recorded for this clonotype. The chain employs TRBV6-1 and TRBJ2-7; TRBD1 is a possible D gene (6 bases). Per the germline V gene, CDR1 is MNHNS and CDR2 is SASEGT. V lost 6 bases and J lost 2, with 17 bases in between. There are 15 residues in the CDR3. In nucleotides, the CDR3 is TGTGCCAGCAGGGGGGCGGGCGGGCCCACCTACGAGCAGTACTTC. This gives the protein CASRGAGGPTYEQYF.

V gene TRBV20-1 combines with J gene TRBJ2-3, with D tentatively TRBD2 (6 bases). The CDR3 contains 13 residues. The V gene lost 4 bases and the J gene lost 1 base, with 9 bases spanning the gap. CDR1 is DFQATT, CDR2 SNEGSKA, per germline (reference sequence). The CDR3 DNA is TGCAGTGCTAAAGGGGAGGGCACAGATACGCAGTATTTT. Its protein is CSAKGEGTDTQYF.

V is TRBV6-5 and J is TRBJ1-2; D unresolved. The CDR3 loop spans 12 amino acids. Trimming left V 2 bases short and J 7 bases short, with 8 bases between. Germline values: CDR1 MNHEY, CDR2 SVGAGI. CDR3 region: CASSYEGFGYTF. Written as DNA, the CDR3 is TGTGCCAGCAGTTACGAGGGCTTTGGCTACACCTTC.

The genes are TRBV7-2 and TRBJ2-7, with D hard to call. The CDR3 runs to 15 residues. Looked up from germline, CDR1 is SGHTA and CDR2 is FQGNSA. V lost 3 bases to trimming and J lost 4 bases, with 16 bases between them. Here the CDR3 DNA reads TGTGCCAGCAGCTTCGGGCCCGGTGGTTCTTACGAGCAGTACTTC. It yields the protein CASSFGPGGSYEQYF.

This clonotype was counted between two and nine times. The chain links TRBV7-2 to TRBJ1-6, with D maybe TRBD1 (6 bases). Germline-derived CDR1 and CDR2 are SGHTA and FQGNSA. This CDR3 has 17 amino acids. V was pared by 5 bases and J by 0 bases, with 14 bases between. CDR3 protein: CASSLPGQSSYNSPLHF. CDR3 bases: TGTGCCAGCAGCCTGCCGGGACAAAGCTCCTATAATTCACCCCTCCACTTT.

Notes on this clonotype: A read error may be the cause here, since a much bigger clone is one base away. The chain combines TRBV2 with TRBJ2-3, with D possibly TRBD2 on 6 matching bases. The CDR3 sequence is 13 residues long. The V gene's germline CDR1 is SNHLY and CDR2 FYNNEI. The CDR3 DNA reads TGTGCCAGCGCGCGGAGGGAGGAAGATACGCTGTATTTT. Its translation is CASARREEDTLYF. The whole variable domain, filled in from reference TRBV2 and TRBJ2-3, reads EPEVTQTPSHQVTQMGQEVILRCVPISNHLYFYWYRQILGQKVEFLVSFYNNEISEKSEIFDDQFSVERPDGSNFTLKIRSTKLEDSAMYFCASARREEDTLYFGPGTRLTVL.

The table lists this clonotype with a few counts. DNA for the CDR3: TGTGCCAGTAGCGATCGCACAGGGAACAACTATGGCTACACCTTC. As protein: CASSDRTGNNYGYTF. The chain uses TRBV19 and TRBJ1-2; a possible D gene is TRBD1 (6 bases). With 6 bases removed from V and 2 bases from J, the gap between germline ends came to 16 bases. Germline-derived CDR1 and CDR2 are LNHDA and SQIVND (reference sequence). CDR3 length: 15 residues.

This clonotype showed up just a few times. The rearrangement links TRBV7-2 to TRBJ1-2; 8 bases map to TRBD1. After removal of 2 bases from V and 4 bases from J, the junction contained 6 bases not matched to a gene. The CDR3 runs to 15 residues. CDR1 and CDR2 (germline): SGHTA, FQGNSA. The CDR3 DNA is TGTGCCAGCAGCTTAAGGGCACAGGGGGTCTATGGCTACACCTTC. Its protein product is CASSLRAQGVYGYTF.

Turning to this clonotype: Mismatch with germline at one junction end may stem from a read error. The chain links TRBV29-1 to TRBJ2-1, with 7 bases identical to TRBD2. Germline values: CDR1 SQVTM, CDR2 ANQGSEA. The CDR3 is 8 amino acids. For the CDR3, the DNA is TGCAGCGTTGGACCGGGGGGCTTC. Protein: CSVGPGGF.

This clonotype was found many times. The chain employs TRBV5-1 and TRBJ1-5; D possibly corresponds to TRBD1 (5 bases). This CDR3 is built from 15 residues. Germline lookup yields CDR1 SGHRS and CDR2 YFSETQ. Trimming cost V 4 bases and J 4 bases, with 15 bases left between them. CDR3 coding DNA: TGCGCCAGCAGCCCCCGCGGGGGGGGAAATCAGCCCCAGCATTTT. Translating it yields CASSPRGGGNQPQHF.

The chain carries TRBV29-1 and TRBJ2-3; 11 bases match TRBD2. Trimming removed 4 bases from V and 2 bases from J; junction bases left unmatched: 2. This CDR3 has 14 amino acids. Germline values: CDR1 SQVTM, CDR2 ANQGSEA. CDR3 residues: CSVGLAGLTDTQYF. The CDR3 DNA reads as TGCAGCGTTGGACTAGCGGGACTCACAGATACGCAGTATTTT.

CDR3 amino acids: CASSSGLAGSGGELFF. The CDR3 bases are TGTGCCAGCAGCTCGGGACTAGCAGGTTCGGGCGGGGAGCTGTTTTTT. The rearrangement uses TRBV7-2 and TRBJ2-2, with 9 nucleotides matching TRBD2. V was pared by 4 bases and J by 7 bases, with 10 bases of the junction left unmatched. The germline V gene has CDR1 SGHTA and CDR2 FQGNSA. The CDR3 consists of 16 residues.

This chain connects TRBV5-1 to TRBJ2-2; weak D call: TRBD2 (6 bases). Trimming left V 7 bases short and J 6 bases short, with 25 bases between. The CDR3 has 17 amino acids. Looked up from germline, CDR1 is SGHRS and CDR2 is YFSETQ. The CDR3 coding sequence is TGCGCCAGCGGTTACTCCCCCACCCGGGGGTGGGCCGGGGAGCTGTTTTTT. Its translation is CASGYSPTRGWAGELFF. Filled out from reference TRBV5-1 and TRBJ2-2, the complete variable domain reads KAGVTQTPRYLIKTRGQQVTLSCSPISGHRSVSWYQQTPGQGLQFLFEYFSETQRNKGNFPGRFSGRQFSNSRSEMNVSTLELGDSALYLCASGYSPTRGWAGELFFGEGSRLTVL.

This clonotype showed up just a few times. J is TRBJ2-4 and V is TRBV11-2; no clear D gene. Trimming pared 2 bases from V and 3 bases from J, leaving 8 bases between. CDR3 length equals 14 residues. Germline V gene sequence: CDR1 SGHAT, CDR2 FQNNGV. The CDR3, as DNA: TGTGCCAGCAGCTTATTACAAGTCAAAAACATTCAGTACTTC. It is translated as CASSLLQVKNIQYF.

This clonotype occurred a few times. The genes are TRBV28 and TRBJ1-5, with D possibly being TRBD1 (5 bases). Germline V gives CDR1 MDHEN, CDR2 SYDVKM. The germline V and J ends were trimmed by 4 bases and 6 bases, with 16 bases remaining between them. The CDR3 sequence is 15 residues long. The CDR3 sequence: CASSYRDRSLQPQHF. The CDR3 bases are TGTGCCAGCAGTTACCGGGACCGTAGTCTTCAGCCCCAGCATTTT.

V is TRBV29-1 and J is TRBJ2-5; TRBD2 agrees at 8 bases. CDR1 and CDR2 from the germline V gene are SQVTM and ANQGSEA. J lost 5 bases, V lost 8 bases, and 10 bases had no gene match. CDR3 size: 13 residues. For the CDR3, the DNA is TGCAGCTCTAGCGGGTCCAACACGGAGACCCAGTACTTC. Translation gives CSSSGSNTETQYF.

This clonotype has ten or more counts. The chain carries TRBV7-3 and TRBJ2-1, with D unclear. This CDR3 has 12 amino acids. Germline V gene sequence: CDR1 SGHTA, CDR2 FQGTGA. Trimming left V 4 bases short and J 7 bases short, with 8 bases between. This chain's CDR3 is CASSSQRNEQFF. The CDR3, as DNA: TGTGCCAGCAGCTCCCAGAGGAATGAGCAGTTCTTC.

This clonotype came up a few times. The rearrangement links TRBV7-2 to TRBJ1-1; D gene ambiguous. CDR3 size: 15 residues. The V end lost 5 bases, the J end lost 2 bases, and 15 bases lay between the germline ends. Germline V lookup: CDR1 SGHTA, CDR2 FQGNSA. This CDR3 is CASSRGGVSNTEAFF. The CDR3 region has the DNA TGTGCCAGCAGCCGTGGTGGGGTCAGTAACACTGAAGCTTTCTTT.

The chain recombines TRBV5-1 with TRBJ2-7; 10 nucleotides align to TRBD1. This CDR3 is 13 amino acids long. Germline V gene data show CDR1 as SGHRS and CDR2 as YFSETQ. V lost 2 bases to trimming and J lost 10 bases; unmatched junction nucleotides: 6. The CDR3 here is CASSLGTGDPQYF. CDR3 nucleotide sequence: TGCGCCAGCAGCTTAGGGACAGGGGACCCTCAGTACTTC.

There are a few counts of this clonotype. The rearrangement links TRBV5-1 to TRBJ1-2; 7 nucleotides line up with TRBD1. The CDR3 sequence is 14 residues long. Per the germline V gene, CDR1 is SGHRS and CDR2 is YFSETQ. Trimming at V came to 4 bases and at J to 4 bases, leaving 7 bases not matched to a gene. CDR3 loop: CASSGRTGLYGYTF. For the CDR3, the DNA is TGCGCCAGCAGCGGACGGACAGGACTCTATGGCTACACCTTC.

This chain connects TRBV11-2 to TRBJ2-1; D possibly corresponds to TRBD2 (5 bases). V lost 0 bases and J 4 bases, leaving 10 bases between the germline ends. Germline lookup yields CDR1 SGHAT and CDR2 FQNNGV. This CDR3 is 15 amino acids long. CDR3 bases: TGTGCCAGCAGCTTAGAGGGAACTAGATACAATGAGCAGTTCTTC. As protein: CASSLEGTRYNEQFF. The whole variable domain, filled in from reference TRBV11-2 and TRBJ2-1, reads EAGVAQSPRYKIIEKRQSVAFWCNPISGHATLYWYQQILGQGPKLLIQFQNNGVVDDSQLPKDRFSAERLKGVDSTLKIQPAKLEDSAVYLCASSLEGTRYNEQFFGPGTRLTVL.

J is TRBJ2-3 and V is TRBV20-1, with D uncertain. CDR1 and CDR2 (germline): DFQATT, SNEGSKA (reference sequence). Trimming stripped 3 bases from V and 6 bases from J, with 7 bases between. The CDR3 consists of 11 residues. This chain's CDR3 is CSASKGDTQYF. As DNA, the CDR3 is TGCAGTGCTAGTAAAGGGGATACGCAGTATTTT.

The J gene is TRBJ1-1, the V gene TRBV28; tentative D call: TRBD1 (5 bases). CDR1 and CDR2 from the germline V gene are MDHEN and SYDVKM. This CDR3 contains 14 residues. Trimming cost V 6 bases and J 1 base, with 12 bases left between them. The CDR3 DNA follows: TGTGCCAGCAGGGGACGCCCCCGGAACACTGAAGCTTTCTTT. This sequence encodes CASRGRPRNTEAFF.

The chain employs TRBV7-3 and TRBJ2-5; D is tentatively TRBD1 or TRBD2 (5 bases each). V was trimmed by 5 bases and J by 5 bases, leaving 12 bases between them. Germline V gene data show CDR1 as SGHTA and CDR2 as FQGTGA. This CDR3 contains 13 residues. CDR3 in DNA: TGTGCCAGCAGCAGGGACCCTCTTGAGACCCAGTACTTC. Its protein is CASSRDPLETQYF.

V and J are TRBV4-3 and TRBJ1-4; maybe TRBD1 (6 bases). The CDR3 consists of 16 residues. V lost 4 bases to trimming and J lost 7 bases, with 19 bases between them. CDR1 and CDR2 from the germline V gene are LGHNA and YSLEER. In DNA, the CDR3 is TGCGCCAGCAGCCGATGGAGGGGGGGTTTCGCTGAAAAACTGTTTTTT. Protein sequence: CASSRWRGGFAEKLFF.

This clonotype was detected ten times or more. The chain uses TRBV7-2 and TRBJ2-3; 8 bases are shared with TRBD1. Germline-derived CDR1 and CDR2 are SGHTA and FQGNSA. V gave up 1 base and J gave up 3 bases; unmatched junction bases: 9. This CDR3 is 17 amino acids long. The CDR3 reads CASSLGVWGQATDTQYF. DNA of the CDR3: TGTGCCAGCAGCTTAGGTGTCTGGGGACAGGCGACAGATACGCAGTATTTT.

This chain connects TRBV5-6 to TRBJ1-3; a weak D match, TRBD1 (6 bases). The CDR3 loop spans 16 amino acids. V gave up 3 bases and J gave up 0 bases, with 13 bases separating them. Germline CDR1 SGHDT, CDR2 YYEEEE. Here the CDR3 DNA reads TGTGCCAGCAGCTCGACAGGAACGTTCTCTGGAAACACCATATATTTT. It encodes CASSSTGTFSGNTIYF.

The chain uses TRBV6-6 and TRBJ1-2; maybe TRBD1 (5 bases). This CDR3 comprises 12 residues. Germline CDR1 is MNHNY and CDR2 is SVGAGI (reference sequence). Trimming left V 2 bases short and J 9 bases short, with 10 bases between. The CDR3 reads CASSYLGRSYTF. CDR3 in DNA: TGTGCCAGCAGTTACCTGGGACGGAGCTACACCTTC.